These 26 T cell receptor beta chains share one sample of origin, sequenced in a study of blood T cell repertoires in COVID-19 (dated by TCRdb to the early 2020s). Library preparation used the immunoSEQ multiplex PCR assay. TCRdb limited this immuneACCESS table to in-frame rearrangements with V and J called. A share of clones is missing; checked studies link under half to unresolved V genes, and the rest is unexplained. This sample has 380,000 or so clones in its table, and approximately 88% of those were observed once. Roughly 2% of the sample is held by the ten biggest clonotypes. Specimen: PBMCs or T cells enriched from blood (not recorded which). Source of these receptors: a woman aged 40 to 55 with acute COVID-19.

This chain joins TRBV6-2 or TRBV6-3 and TRBJ1-2; the D is unclear. The V end was cut by 5 bases, the J end by 2 bases, with 3 bases between. Germline assignment: CDR1 MNHEY and CDR2 SVGEGT. CDR3 size: 11 residues. CDR3: CASSQNYGYTF. Written as DNA, the CDR3 is TGTGCCAGCAGTCAGAACTATGGCTACACCTTC.

This chain links TRBV5-5 with TRBJ1-5; 10 bases are shared with TRBD1. Germline CDR1 reads SGHKS; CDR2 reads YYEKEE (reference sequence). This CDR3 is built from 18 residues. J was trimmed by 2 bases and V by 4 bases; bases with no gene match: 12. CDR3 region: CASSPGQGVIGGNQPQHF. The CDR3 DNA is TGTGCCAGCAGCCCTGGACAGGGGGTGATTGGAGGCAATCAGCCCCAGCATTTT.

This sequence joins TRBV12-5 and TRBJ2-1; 7 nucleotides align to TRBD1. The CDR3 has 15 residues. Germline V lookup: CDR1 LGHNT, CDR2 FRNRAP. V lost 1 base and J lost 7; bases outside the gene matches: 7. The CDR3 sequence: CASGLAPAQGNEQFF. Here the CDR3 DNA reads TGTGCTAGTGGTTTGGCACCGGCACAGGGGAATGAGCAGTTCTTC.

The chain links TRBV7-6 to TRBJ2-7; 8 positions match TRBD2. With V trimmed by 1 base and J by 3 bases, 8 bases remained unmatched. The CDR3 length is 16 residues. Germline assignment: CDR1 SGHVS and CDR2 FNYEAQ. The CDR3: CASSLGGRGGIYEQYF. The CDR3 region has the DNA TGTGCCAGCAGCTTAGGTGGACGGGGGGGCATCTACGAGCAGTACTTC.

The CDR3 sequence is CASSIWGRPGGGETQYF. CDR3 nucleotides: TGTGCCAGTAGTATATGGGGCAGGCCCGGCGGGGGGGAGACCCAGTACTTC. V and J are TRBV19 and TRBJ2-5; TRBD2 matches 8 bases. J lost 5 bases, V lost 2 bases, and 13 bases had no gene match. The CDR3 consists of 17 residues. The germline CDR1 and CDR2 sequences are LNHDA and SQIVND (reference sequence).

The V gene is TRBV27, the J gene TRBJ1-6, with a tentative D call TRBD1 (5 bases). CDR3 length: 17 residues. Germline V CDR1 and CDR2: MNHEY, SMNVEV (reference sequence). V was shortened by 5 bases and J by 1 base, with 15 bases between the two germline ends. The CDR3 bases are TGTGCCAGCAGTCTTTGGACACAAATTTCCTATAATTCACCCCTCCACTTT. This codes for CASSLWTQISYNSPLHF.

The chain recombines TRBV19 with TRBJ1-1; D is uncertain. The ends were cut back, 9 bases at V and 3 bases at J, with 14 bases in the middle. Looked up from germline, CDR1 is LNHDA and CDR2 is SQIVND (reference sequence). The CDR3 totals 13 residues. DNA of the CDR3: TGTGCCAGCCAGACTACCTTGGACACTGAAGCTTTCTTT. Translation: CASQTTLDTEAFF.

The chain joins TRBV6-5 to TRBJ1-1; D possibly corresponds to TRBD1 (6 bases). V lost 4 bases and J lost 1, with 10 bases in between. This CDR3 has 14 residues. Germline CDR1 and CDR2: MNHEY and SVGAGI. For the CDR3, the DNA is TGTGCCAGCAGTTGGATACAGGGGAACACTGAAGCTTTCTTT. Translating gives CASSWIQGNTEAFF.

This clone was detected only once. The genes are TRBV14 and TRBJ1-5; D is possibly TRBD1 (6 bases). The CDR3 is 17 residues long. The germline gives CDR1 SGHDN, CDR2 FVKESK. The V gene lost 0 bases and the J gene lost 4 bases, with 16 bases spanning the gap. This CDR3 is CASSQDGGGGRNQPQHF. CDR3 nucleotides: TGTGCCAGCAGCCAAGATGGGGGCGGAGGACGGAATCAGCCCCAGCATTTT.

The rearrangement joins TRBV3-1 (or the pseudogene TRBV3-2) to TRBJ1-2; maybe TRBD1 (5 bases). The CDR3 contains 14 residues. Between the trimmed V and J ends, which lost 1 base and 2 bases, there was a span of 8 bases. The germline V gene encodes CDR1 LGHDT and CDR2 YNNKEL (reference sequence). The CDR3 bases are TGTGCCAGCAGCCAAGGGGGCGGCAACTATGGCTACACCTTC. It codes for CASSQGGGNYGYTF.

This chain joins TRBV7-9 and TRBJ2-4, with 8 bases lining up with TRBD1. Per the germline V gene, CDR1 is SEHNR and CDR2 is FQNEAQ (reference sequence). V dropped 5 bases and J dropped 3; count of bases not matched to a gene: 15. This CDR3 is 18 amino acids long. CDR3 DNA sequence: TGTGCCAGCAGCACGGCCCAGGGGGCTGAGGTGGACAAAAACATTCAGTACTTC. Its protein is CASSTAQGAEVDKNIQYF.

V gene TRBV19 combines with J gene TRBJ2-7, with D perhaps TRBD1 (6 bases). The germline V gene has CDR1 LNHDA and CDR2 SQIVND (reference sequence). The CDR3 sequence is 15 residues long. Trimming took off 0 bases at V and 4 bases at J, with 13 bases between the two ends. DNA of the CDR3: TGTGCCAGTAGTATAGATCGTTGGACAGTATACGAGCAGTACTTC. Residues: CASSIDRWTVYEQYF.

The CDR3 DNA reads as TGTGCCAGCAGCCAGGGGAGGAGAACTGAAGCTTTCTTT. It translates to CASSQGRRTEAFF. V is TRBV3-1 (or the pseudogene TRBV3-2) and J is TRBJ1-1; the D is unclear. Trimming removed 3 bases at V and 5 bases at J, with 10 bases between. This CDR3 is built from 13 residues. Germline V gene sequence: CDR1 LGHDT, CDR2 YNNKEL (reference sequence).

This chain uses TRBV20-1 with TRBJ2-7; D ambiguous. The V end lost 3 bases, the J end lost 1 base, and 10 bases lay between the germline ends. The CDR3 contains 13 residues. Germline-derived CDR1 and CDR2 are DFQATT and SNEGSKA (reference sequence). This CDR3 is CSASSRLSYEQYF. CDR3 coding DNA: TGCAGTGCTAGTTCTCGACTGTCCTACGAGCAGTACTTC.

The chain employs TRBV13 and TRBJ1-3; D not resolved. Germline V gene lookup returns CDR1 PRHDT and CDR2 FYEKMQ (reference sequence). The length of the CDR3 is 12 residues. Trimming cost V 5 bases and J 4 bases, with 6 bases left between them. CDR3 region: CASSETGNTIYF. In DNA, the CDR3 is TGTGCCAGCAGCGAGACAGGAAACACCATATATTTT.

This chain uses TRBV7-8 with TRBJ1-1; D ambiguous. Trimming cost V 4 bases and J 3 bases, with 9 bases left between them. This CDR3 region has 13 residues. Per germline, CDR1 SGHVS and CDR2 FQNEAQ. The CDR3 bases are TGTGCCAGCAGCTCCTATGTAGACACTGAAGCTTTCTTT. Protein product: CASSSYVDTEAFF.

This CDR3 is CASSSGQTSNQPQHF. The CDR3 DNA reads as TGTGCCAGCAGCTCGGGACAGACTAGCAATCAGCCCCAGCATTTT. The chain couples TRBV2 to TRBJ1-5, with 7 positions matching TRBD1. This CDR3 region has 15 residues. The germline V gene has CDR1 SNHLY and CDR2 FYNNEI. V dropped 6 bases and J dropped 0; count of bases not matched to a gene: 5.

The V call is TRBV2, the J call TRBJ1-5; 7 bases map to TRBD1. CDR3 length: 16 amino acids. V gave up 5 bases and J gave up 4 bases; unmatched junction bases: 11. The germline gives CDR1 SNHLY, CDR2 FYNNEI. The chain's CDR3 is CASSFIGQAVNQPQHF. The DNA for the CDR3 is TGTGCCAGCAGTTTCATCGGACAGGCGGTGAATCAGCCCCAGCATTTT. The full variable domain, in which reference TRBV2 and TRBJ1-5 provide the parts outside the CDR3, is EPEVTQTPSHQVTQMGQEVILRCVPISNHLYFYWYRQILGQKVEFLVSFYNNEISEKSEIFDDQFSVERPDGSNFTLKIRSTKLEDSAMYFCASSFIGQAVNQPQHFGDGTRLSIL.

This clone showed up just a few times. The chain recombines TRBV4-1 with TRBJ2-1; 11 positions match TRBD2. After removal of 1 base from V and 6 bases from J, the junction contained 11 bases not matched to a gene. Looked up from germline, CDR1 is MGHRA and CDR2 is YSYEKL. The CDR3 is made up of 18 amino acids. The chain's CDR3 is CASSQVDLGLAGGNEQFF. The CDR3 nucleotides read TGCGCCAGCAGCCAAGTGGATCTCGGGCTAGCGGGGGGCAATGAGCAGTTCTTC.

The rearrangement uses TRBV30 and TRBJ1-6; no definite D call. The V gene lost 3 bases and the J gene lost 7 bases, with 13 bases spanning the gap. CDR3 size: 14 residues. The germline gives CDR1 GTSNPN, CDR2 SVGIG (reference sequence). The CDR3 loop is CAWRLGQANSPLHF. The CDR3 DNA is TGTGCCTGGAGGTTGGGCCAGGCCAATTCACCCCTCCACTTT. Full variable domain (remainder filled in from reference TRBV30 and TRBJ1-6): SQTIHQWPATLVQPVGSPLSLECTVEGTSNPNLYWYRQAAGRGLQLLFYSVGIGQISSEVPQNLSASRPQDRQFILSSKKLLLSDSGFYLCAWRLGQANSPLHFGNGTRLTVT.

This chain connects TRBV19 to TRBJ1-5, with 7 bases that match TRBD1. Germline lookup yields CDR1 LNHDA and CDR2 SQIVND (reference sequence). Germline trimming cut 3 bases from V and 13 bases from J; bases unmatched to any gene: 9. CDR3 length: 13 amino acids. CDR3 in DNA: TGTGCCAGTAGTATCACCCGACAGGGCGGGCAGCATTTT. Protein product: CASSITRQGGQHF.

This rearrangement joins TRBV6-1 to TRBJ2-3, with 9 bases matching TRBD2. The CDR3 is 16 residues long. The junction had 4 bases not matched to a gene; V was cut back by 3 bases and J by 0 bases. Germline V gene lookup returns CDR1 MNHNS and CDR2 SASEGT. CDR3 sequence (DNA): TGTGCCAGCAGTGACGCGGGGGGGTTTAGCACAGATACGCAGTATTTT. Residues: CASSDAGGFSTDTQYF.

V is TRBV19 and J is TRBJ1-1; maybe TRBD1 (6 bases). Per the germline V gene, CDR1 is LNHDA and CDR2 is SQIVND (reference sequence). CDR3 length equals 14 residues. The ends were cut back, 1 base at V and 5 bases at J, with 11 bases in the middle. This CDR3 reads CASSIARGGTEAFF. CDR3 nucleotide sequence: TGTGCCAGTAGTATAGCCAGGGGCGGTACTGAAGCTTTCTTT.

This chain uses TRBV2 with TRBJ1-2; D is unclear. CDR3 size: 13 residues. Germline CDR1 is SNHLY and CDR2 is FYNNEI. The ends were cut back, 4 bases at V and 7 bases at J, with 13 bases in the middle. The CDR3 bases are TGTGCCAGCAGTGGCGTGCAAAAGTCTGGCTACACCTTC. Translating gives CASSGVQKSGYTF.

J is TRBJ2-7 and V is TRBV5-4, with 7 bases matching TRBD2. Germline V lookup: CDR1 SGHNT, CDR2 YYREEE (reference sequence). The CDR3 consists of 13 residues. Trimming at V came to 7 bases and at J to 0 bases, leaving 4 bases not matched to a gene. CDR3 in amino acids: CASSRTSSYEQYF. The DNA for the CDR3 is TGTGCCAGCTCCCGGACTAGCTCCTACGAGCAGTACTTC. Filled out from reference TRBV5-4 and TRBJ2-7, the complete variable domain reads ETGVTQSPTHLIKTRGQQVTLRCSSQSGHNTVSWYQQALGQGPQFIFQYYREEENGRGNFPPRFSGLQFPNYSSELNVNALELDDSALYLCASSRTSSYEQYFGPGTRLTVT.

In this sample, this clone turned up a few times. J is TRBJ2-7 and V is TRBV7-2, with TRBD1 identical over 7 bases. After removal of 4 bases from V and 0 bases from J, the junction contained 6 bases not matched to a gene. Germline V lookup: CDR1 SGHTA, CDR2 FQGNSA. The CDR3 extends over 15 amino acids. The CDR3 sequence is CASSSWTGASYEQYF. The CDR3 DNA reads as TGTGCCAGCAGCTCTTGGACAGGAGCCTCCTACGAGCAGTACTTC. Combining the CDR3 with reference TRBV7-2 and TRBJ2-7 gives the whole variable domain GAGVSQSPSNKVTEKGKDVELRCDPISGHTALYWYRQSLGQGLEFLIYFQGNSAPDKSGLPSDRFSAERTGGSVSTLTIQRTQQEDSAVYLCASSSWTGASYEQYFGPGTRLTVT.